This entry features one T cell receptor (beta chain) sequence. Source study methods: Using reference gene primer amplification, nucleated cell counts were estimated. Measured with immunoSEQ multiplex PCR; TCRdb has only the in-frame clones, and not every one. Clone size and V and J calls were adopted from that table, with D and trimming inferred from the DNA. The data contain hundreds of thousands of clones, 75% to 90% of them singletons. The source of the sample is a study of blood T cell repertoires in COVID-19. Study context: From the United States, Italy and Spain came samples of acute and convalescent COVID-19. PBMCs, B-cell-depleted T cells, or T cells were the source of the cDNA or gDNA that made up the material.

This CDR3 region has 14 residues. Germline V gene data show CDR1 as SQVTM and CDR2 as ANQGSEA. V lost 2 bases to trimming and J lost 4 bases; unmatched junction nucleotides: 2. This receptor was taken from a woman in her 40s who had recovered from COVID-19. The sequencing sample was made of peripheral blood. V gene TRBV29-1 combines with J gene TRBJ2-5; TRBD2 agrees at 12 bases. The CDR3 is CSVELGLAGETQYF. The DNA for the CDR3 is TGCAGCGTTGAACTGGGACTAGCGGGAGAGACCCAGTACTTC.